This TCR beta chain was retrieved from a study of shared T cell receptors in the human thymus. The CDR3 contains 17 residues. Trimming at V came to 4 bases and at J to 0 bases, leaving 9 bases not matched to a gene. Germline CDR1 is ENHRY and CDR2 is SYGVKD. Sequencing was performed with immunoSEQ multiplex PCR; in TCRdb, only in-frame clones are kept and a portion is missing. The profile covers some 660,000 clones, with approximately 87% appearing a single time and under 0.01% taken by the ten largest. These sequences were also reported in another study, on human thymus T cells. In that study: V and J gene usage appeared biased in thymic and blood repertoires. In unrelated individuals, thymic repertoires overlapped highly, according to related research.

The chain links TRBV10-3 to TRBJ2-7; 10 bases are a match to TRBD2. This sequence was found in a boy under two years old with a congenital heart defect. Sequenced: thymocytes. DNA for the CDR3: TGTGCCATCAGTGCAGGAACTGGACTAGCGGCCTCCTACGAGCAGTACTTC. Translated, it gives CAISAGTGLAASYEQYF.